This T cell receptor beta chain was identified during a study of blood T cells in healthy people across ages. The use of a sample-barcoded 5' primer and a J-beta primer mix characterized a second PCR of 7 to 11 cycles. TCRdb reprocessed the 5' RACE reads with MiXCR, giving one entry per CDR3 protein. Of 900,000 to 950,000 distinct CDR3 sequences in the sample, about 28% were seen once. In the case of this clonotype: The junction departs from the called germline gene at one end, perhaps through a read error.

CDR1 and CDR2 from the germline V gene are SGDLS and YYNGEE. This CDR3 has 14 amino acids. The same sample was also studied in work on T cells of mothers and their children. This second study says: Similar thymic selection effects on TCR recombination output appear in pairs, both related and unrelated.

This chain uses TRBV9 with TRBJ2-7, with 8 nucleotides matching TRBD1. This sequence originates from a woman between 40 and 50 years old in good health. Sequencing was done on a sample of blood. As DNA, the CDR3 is TGTGTCAGCAGCGTAGAACAGGGGGCCTACGAGCAGTACTTC. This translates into CVSSVEQGAYEQYF.